Listed below are T cell receptor beta chains from one sample, sequenced in a study of long-term antiretroviral therapy in people with HIV. Assay used: immunoSEQ multiplex PCR; TCRdb lists only in-frame clones, some missing. The profile shows 21,000 or so clones, 82% of them singletons. The sample was unsorted PBMCs, taken at the start of antiretroviral therapy. These TCRs come from a middle-aged man with HIV. CDR3s include the opening cysteine and the closing phenylalanine or tryptophan. Rows may omit the clone size; those that give it use once, few, many or a size class.

. | TRBV5-8 | CALGELFF
. | TRBV4-3 | CASARLAGLNEQFF
. | TRBV9 | CASSPAGHTNTEAFF
few | TRBV7-3 | CASSLIAGGTYEQYF
. | TRBV7-9 | CASSNTYWPLHF
few | TRBV18 | CASSPSGGRNYGYTF
. | TRBV6-1 | CASSEENTSYEQYF
. | TRBV7-9 | CASSLFTVETQYF
. | TRBV19 | CASSMPGLAKNIQYF
. | TRBV28 | CASSSILGAPEQFF
. | TRBV13 | CASSSQGEGSTGELFF
. | TRBV7-9 | CASSLVGLNTEAFF
. | TRBV4-1 | CASSHRGRGIAGTDTQYF
few | TRBV11-3 | CASSPGQRGQETQYF
. | TRBV7-2 | CASSLAPLGQGRGYTF
. | TRBV5-1 | CASSWGLAGGSSEQFF
few | TRBV2 | CASSPPPGAISYF